The 18 T cell receptor beta chains below were found in one sample sequenced in a study of cytomegalovirus exposure and HLA in healthy donors. Amplification used 60 Vbeta primers and 13 Jbeta primers. The repertoire was sequenced with immunoSEQ multiplex PCR; TCRdb's copy has only in-frame clones and lacks some. The table has roughly 200,000 clones, 79% seen once. The sequenced material came from PBMCs. All receptors come from a woman aged 25 to 45 in good health and CMV-seropositive.

This clone was found a few times. CDR3 sequence reads: CASSRRQGVYNEQFF. The DNA of the CDR3 is TGTGCCAGCAGCCGACGACAGGGGGTCTACAATGAGCAGTTCTTC. J is TRBJ2-1 and V is TRBV5-6, with 9 bases aligning to TRBD1. From germline, CDR1 is SGHDT and CDR2 YYEEEE. V lost 4 bases and J lost 3; bases outside the gene matches: 5. The CDR3 spans 15 residues. The full variable domain, completed using reference TRBV5-6 and TRBJ2-1, is DAGVTQSPTHLIKTRGQQVTLRCSPKSGHDTVSWYQQALGQGPQFIFQYYEEEERQRGNFPDRFSGHQFPNYSSELNVNALLLGDSALYLCASSRRQGVYNEQFFGPGTRLTVL.

The chain joins TRBV27 to TRBJ2-7; 8 bases map to TRBD1. CDR3 size: 12 residues. Per germline, CDR1 MNHEY and CDR2 SMNVEV (reference sequence). Trimming at V came to 6 bases and at J to 6 bases, leaving 4 bases not matched to a gene. The CDR3 is CASSNRGVEQYF. The CDR3 DNA reads TGTGCCAGCAGCAACAGGGGGGTCGAGCAGTACTTC.

This rearrangement joins TRBV19 to TRBJ2-1; 8 positions agree with TRBD2. With 3 bases clipped from V and 4 bases from J, the junction kept 8 bases outside the gene matches. Germline values: CDR1 LNHDA, CDR2 SQIVND (reference sequence). The CDR3 is 16 residues long. The DNA for the CDR3 is TGTGCCAGTAGTATCGCCTTAGCGGGGCCATACAATGAGCAGTTCTTC. Translation gives CASSIALAGPYNEQFF.

This clone was found a few times. The CDR3 DNA sequence: TGTGCCAGCTCACCACCGACCCCGGGTTACGGGGAGCAGTACTTC. It is translated as CASSPPTPGYGEQYF. The gene calls are TRBV18 and TRBJ2-7; unclear D gene. CDR3 length: 15 residues. Trimming removed 0 bases from V and 7 bases from J, with 16 bases in between. Per germline, CDR1 KGHSH and CDR2 LQKENI.

The sample holds a few counts of this clone. V is TRBV11-2 and J is TRBJ2-2, with D hard to call. The CDR3 runs 15 residues. Deletions cut 0 bases from V and 2 bases from J, with 7 bases between. Germline V lookup: CDR1 SGHAT, CDR2 FQNNGV. The CDR3: CASSLDSPNTGELFF. Here the CDR3 DNA reads TGTGCCAGCAGCTTAGACAGTCCCAACACCGGGGAGCTGTTTTTT.

The rearrangement joins TRBV7-2 to TRBJ1-2; TRBD1 aligns across 7 bases. The CDR3 runs to 14 residues. V lost 5 bases and J lost 8; bases outside the gene matches: 11. CDR1 and CDR2 from the germline V gene are SGHTA and FQGNSA. The chain's CDR3 is CASSSTGEVGGYTF. The CDR3 region has the DNA TGTGCCAGCAGCAGCACAGGGGAGGTGGGAGGCTACACCTTC.

This clone was seen more than once but under ten times. The chain links TRBV27 to TRBJ1-1, with 10 bases lining up with TRBD1. The CDR3 contains 14 residues. V was clipped by 6 bases and J by 6 bases; unmatched bases: 7. Germline V gives CDR1 MNHEY, CDR2 SMNVEV (reference sequence). The CDR3: CASRRWDRGSEAFF. The CDR3 DNA follows: TGTGCCAGCAGGCGATGGGACAGGGGTTCTGAAGCTTTCTTT.

Concerning this clone: The same CDR3 also results from other DNA sequences found in this sample. The chain is built from TRBV5-1 and TRBJ2-1, with D possibly matching TRBD2 (6 bases). The germline V and J ends were trimmed by 4 bases and 4 bases, with 12 bases remaining between them. The CDR3 has 14 residues. Germline V gives CDR1 SGHRS, CDR2 YFSETQ. The CDR3 DNA sequence: TGCGCCAGCAGCCTATCCGGGGGTTACAATGAGCAGTTCTTC. Translation: CASSLSGGYNEQFF.

This chain joins TRBV4-1 and TRBJ2-7; TRBD1 agrees at 8 bases. Germline loops: CDR1 MGHRA, CDR2 YSYEKL. J gave up 9 bases and V 0 bases, and 7 bases lay outside the gene matches. The CDR3 length is 14 residues. The CDR3 nucleotides read TGCGCCAGCAGCCAAGATTCCAGGGGGCTCTGGCAGTACTTC. Its translation is CASSQDSRGLWQYF.

This clone was seen a few times. The CDR3 coding sequence is TGCGCCAGCAGCTTGCTGCCCGGGGGCAATGAGCAGTTCTTC. Its translation: CASSLLPGGNEQFF. This chain uses TRBV5-1 with TRBJ2-1, with a tentative D call TRBD2 (6 bases). CDR3 length equals 14 residues. Per the germline V gene, CDR1 is SGHRS and CDR2 is YFSETQ. Trimming cost V 1 base and J 6 bases, with 11 bases left between them.

The chain carries TRBV23-1 and TRBJ1-5; a weak D match, TRBD1 (6 bases). TRBV23-1 is recorded as an ORF, its role being uncertain. V dropped 3 bases and J dropped 3 bases, with 9 bases sitting between them. This CDR3 is built from 14 residues. The CDR3 region has the DNA TGCGCCAGCAGTCACCCAGGGGACAATCAGCCCCAGCATTTT. Protein: CASSHPGDNQPQHF.

Only one count was recorded for this clone. The chain carries TRBV27 and TRBJ2-7; TRBD2 matches 13 bases. Germline CDR1 MNHEY, CDR2 SMNVEV (reference sequence). The CDR3 length is 17 residues. V was clipped by 6 bases and J by 4 bases; unmatched bases: 12. The CDR3 DNA reads as TGTGCCAGCAGGAGCTCCCGAAGACTAGCGGGAGGTTACGAGCAGTACTTC. It specifies CASRSSRRLAGGYEQYF.

This chain connects TRBV11-2 to TRBJ1-4, with 9 bases lining up with TRBD1. The germline V gene has CDR1 SGHAT and CDR2 FQNNGV. The V segment lost 1 base and the J segment 7 bases; nucleotides outside the gene matches: 4. This CDR3 is built from 15 residues. The CDR3 is CASSLVTGGGEKLFF. The CDR3 coding sequence is TGTGCCAGCAGCTTAGTGACAGGGGGTGGTGAAAAACTGTTTTTT. Looking up the rest from reference TRBV11-2 and TRBJ1-4 gives the full variable domain: EAGVAQSPRYKIIEKRQSVAFWCNPISGHATLYWYQQILGQGPKLLIQFQNNGVVDDSQLPKDRFSAERLKGVDSTLKIQPAKLEDSAVYLCASSLVTGGGEKLFFGSGTQLSVL.

The V gene is TRBV4-3, the J gene TRBJ1-4, with D unclear. V shed 4 bases and J shed 0 bases, with 9 bases lying between them. CDR1 is LGHNA and CDR2 is YSLEER in the germline V gene. The CDR3 is 15 amino acids. CDR3 nucleotide sequence: TGCGCCAGCAGCCGACACCTTGCAACTAATGAAAAACTGTTTTTT. It translates to CASSRHLATNEKLFF.

CDR3 bases: TGTGCCAGCAGTGAAACCGGGACAGGGAACTATGGCTACACCTTC. Encoded protein: CASSETGTGNYGYTF. The rearrangement links TRBV25-1 to TRBJ1-2, with TRBD1 matching 9 bases. The CDR3 loop spans 15 amino acids. The V and J ends lost 2 bases and 2 bases, in that order; junction bases with no gene match: 3. Germline assignment: CDR1 MGHDK and CDR2 SYGVNS.

The V call is TRBV10-3, the J call TRBJ2-1, with D uncertain. V gave up 6 bases and J gave up 5 bases, with 17 bases separating them. CDR3 length: 15 residues. Germline loops: CDR1 ENHRY, CDR2 SYGVKD. CDR3 sequence: CAISNAGPRNNEQFF. The CDR3 DNA reads as TGTGCCATCAGCAACGCCGGTCCTCGAAACAATGAGCAGTTCTTC.

The rearrangement joins TRBV4-3 to TRBJ2-5; 11 bases agree with TRBD1. The V gene's germline CDR1 is LGHNA and CDR2 YSLEER. J was trimmed by 5 bases and V by 0 bases; bases with no gene match: 8. The CDR3 has 17 amino acids. CDR3 region: CASSQDQRTGGMETQYF. The CDR3 bases are TGCGCCAGCAGCCAAGATCAGAGGACAGGGGGCATGGAGACCCAGTACTTC.

The chain couples TRBV11-3 to TRBJ1-2; TRBD1 agrees at 7 bases. This CDR3 contains 15 residues. Germline values: CDR1 SGHNT, CDR2 YENEEA. Losses at the gene ends were 6 bases for V and 0 bases for J; bases not matched to a gene: 7. The CDR3 region is CASSVEGTANYGYTF. DNA for the CDR3: TGTGCCAGCAGTGTAGAGGGGACAGCTAACTATGGCTACACCTTC.